This section outlines one T cell receptor beta chain sequence together with its context. Its specificity is unknown. The V segment lost 2 bases and the J segment 1 base; nucleotides outside the gene matches: 4. The CDR3 covers 15 residues. From germline, CDR1 is PRHDT and CDR2 FYEKMQ (reference sequence). The data stem from a study of vaccination effects on CD4 cells after COVID-19. The repertoire was sequenced with immunoSEQ multiplex PCR; TCRdb's copy has only in-frame clones and lacks some. The table includes roughly 24,000 clones, 77% detected once. In the ViraFEST assay, antigen-specific CD4+ clonotypes were identified by expansion after peptide-pool stimulation. The culture ran for approximately 10 days, and then CD4+ T cells were isolated. Participants each got two BNT162b2 or mRNA-1273 vaccine doses. Fresh IL-2-containing medium replaced half the medium on days 3 and 7.

This sample comprised CD4+ T cells from PBMCs cultured with HCoV-NL63 spike peptides, obtained after COVID-19 vaccination. This receptor was identified in a human donor who received a COVID-19 vaccine. The chain is built from TRBV13 and TRBJ1-1; 7 bases line up with TRBD1. The CDR3 protein is CASSLRAGGNTEAFF. As DNA, the CDR3 is TGTGCCAGCAGCTTAAGGGCAGGGGGGAACACTGAAGCTTTCTTT.